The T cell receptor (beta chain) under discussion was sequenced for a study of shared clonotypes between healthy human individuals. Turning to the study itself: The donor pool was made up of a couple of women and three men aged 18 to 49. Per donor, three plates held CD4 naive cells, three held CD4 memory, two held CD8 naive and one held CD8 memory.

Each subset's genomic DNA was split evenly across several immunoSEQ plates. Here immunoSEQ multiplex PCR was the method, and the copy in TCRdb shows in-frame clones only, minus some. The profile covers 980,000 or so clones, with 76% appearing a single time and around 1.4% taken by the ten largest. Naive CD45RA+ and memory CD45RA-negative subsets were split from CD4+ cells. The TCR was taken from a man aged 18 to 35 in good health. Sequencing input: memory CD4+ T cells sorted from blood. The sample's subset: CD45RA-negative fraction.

CDR3 nucleotides: TGTGCCTGGGCCCGAGGAGGGGGGGGACTTGCCGAGCAGTACTTC. Amino acid sequence: CAWARGGGGLAEQYF. The V gene is TRBV30, the J gene TRBJ2-7; possible D gene TRBD2, 7 bases. The V end lost 5 bases, the J end lost 6 bases, and 23 bases lay between the germline ends. The germline gives CDR1 GTSNPN, CDR2 SVGIG (reference sequence). The CDR3 consists of 15 residues.